These 7 T cell receptor beta chains originate from one sample sequenced in a study of CD8+ T cells in alopecia areata. TCR sequencing used cDNA made by reverse transcription of extracted RNA. Clones were sequenced by immunoSEQ multiplex PCR, and TCRdb holds only the in-frame ones, with some missing. This sample has 200,000 to 300,000 clones, each found more than once. The study sorted pooled cutaneous lymph node cells by CD4, CD8alpha, NKG2D, NKG2ACE and other markers. What was sequenced was CD4+ T cells sorted from a lymph node. The receptors come from a C3H/HeJ mouse with alopecia areata. Strain haplotype at MHC: H2-k.

At least ten counts were recorded for this clone. Gene names are mouse gene names. The DNA ends 4 residues before the CDR3 does, and the rest of the CDR3 is filled in from the germline J gene. The same CDR3 can be traced to other DNA sequences in this sample. The V gene is TRBV1, the J gene TRBJ2-7; TRBD2 agrees at 12 bases. Germline V CDR1 and CDR2: NSQYPW, LRSPGD (reference sequence). The CDR3 has 15 amino acids. The CDR3 region is CTCSAPGTGGYEQYF. The CDR3 DNA, read in part, is TGCACCTGCAGTGCCCCCGGGACTGGGGGGTAT.

In its sample, this clone was seen a few times. This may come from a read error, since a much larger clone is one base off. Genes here carry mouse names. Sequencing ends 4 residues short of the CDR3 end; the germline J gene provides the rest. This rearrangement joins TRBV13-2 to TRBJ2-1; 8 positions match TRBD1. Germline assignment: CDR1 NNHNN and CDR2 SYGAGS (reference sequence). V lost 1 base to trimming and J lost 6 bases; unmatched junction nucleotides: 3. The CDR3 sequence is 14 residues long. The CDR3 sequence is CASGDQGARAEQFF. The CDR3 bases that were read are TGTGCCAGCGGTGATCAGGGGGCGCGTGCT.

On this clone: These gene names are mouse names. The read terminates 4 residues before the CDR3 end, so the remaining end is supplied by the germline J gene. The chain joins TRBV13-1 to TRBJ2-3; D remains unclear. V was cut by 0 bases and J by 2 bases, with 7 bases left in between. Germline V gene lookup returns CDR1 NSHNY and CDR2 SYGAGN. This CDR3 is built from 14 residues. The CDR3 DNA, read in part, is TGTGCCAGCAGTGATGCGGTGGTTGCAGAA. The encoded protein is CASSDAVVAE. The full CDR3 protein reads CASSDAVVAETLYF.

Worth noting for this clone: Mouse germline and gene names are used. The read ends 4 residues before the CDR3 terminus; that terminus is restored from the germline J gene. The chain links TRBV13-1 to TRBJ1-1; 7 bases line up with TRBD1. The trim removed 3 bases at V and 3 bases at J, leaving 14 bases unmatched. The germline CDR1 and CDR2 sequences are NSHNY and SYGAGN. CDR3 length: 17 amino acids. The CDR3 protein is CASSGRQGEERYTEVFF. The CDR3 DNA, read in part, is TGTGCCAGCAGTGGTCGACAGGGTGAGGAGAGGTACACA.

With regard to this clone: Mouse gene names and germline throughout. The CDR3 is cut off 4 residues early in the read; its end comes from the germline J gene. The chain carries TRBV13-2 and TRBJ2-1, with TRBD1 matching 9 bases. Germline V lookup: CDR1 NNHNN, CDR2 SYGAGS (reference sequence). The CDR3 has 18 residues. V trimming: 0 bases; J trimming: 1 base; junction bases outside the gene matches: 8. The CDR3 DNA, read in part, is TGTGCCAGCGGTGATGCGTCCCGGGACAGGGAGAACTATGCT. It codes for CASGDASRDRENYA. The entire CDR3 reads CASGDASRDRENYAEQFF.

As regards this clone: Mouse gene names apply. Read data end 4 residues before the CDR3 end; the end is taken from the germline J gene. The gene calls are TRBV13-3 and TRBJ1-1, with D hard to call. This CDR3 spans 12 amino acids. Trimming removed 4 bases from V and 0 bases from J, with 4 bases in between. Looked up from germline, CDR1 is NNHDY and CDR2 is SYVADS. The covered CDR3 bases are TGTGCCAGCAGTAGGGCAAACACA. Protein: CASSRANT. The entire CDR3 reads CASSRANTEVFF.

As concerns this clone: The gene symbols are mouse symbols. The read ends 4 residues shy of where the CDR3 ends; the end is completed using the germline J gene. This chain uses TRBV13-1 with TRBJ2-5, with 8 bases fitting TRBD1. V was clipped by 1 base and J by 2 bases; unmatched bases: 3. Germline CDR1 and CDR2: NSHNY and SYGAGN. The CDR3 is 15 amino acids. The CDR3 loop reads CASSDSQGAQDTQYF. The sequenced CDR3 bases are TGTGCCAGCAGTGATAGTCAGGGGGCCCAAGAC.